This TCR beta chain emerged from a study of shared clonotypes between healthy human individuals. Study as a whole: CD8 memory received one plate per donor, CD8 naive two, CD4 memory three and CD4 naive three. Findings of the study overall: Non-shared clonotypes had lower generation probabilities than clonotypes shared by all four sorted-subset donors. Researchers sampled blood only, noting tissue repertoires likely differ.

The CDR3 extends over 16 amino acids. Germline-derived CDR1 and CDR2 are KGHSH and LQKENI. There are many counts of this clone. Its antigen remains unknown. The junction departs from germline at one end; a sequencing error may be responsible. Other DNA variants within this sample encode the same CDR3. It was across several immunoSEQ plates that each subset's genomic DNA was evenly split. Generated by immunoSEQ multiplex PCR, the TCRdb table keeps only in-frame clones and is missing some. The table has about 1 million clones, roughly 70% seen once. Source material: memory CD4+ T cells sorted from blood. As for subset: CD45RA-negative fraction. This chain uses TRBV18 with TRBJ2-5, with D tentatively TRBD1 or TRBD2 (5 bases each). The receptor comes from a man aged 18 to 29 in good health. The CDR3: CASSPYSTGPQATQYF. The CDR3 bases are TGTGCCAGCTCACCATATAGCACGGGGCCTCAAGCGACCCAGTACTTC.